The 23 T cell receptor beta chains presented below share a single source sample, sequenced in a study of T cell repertoires in cytomegalovirus infection. These TCRs are of unknown antigen specificity. Via MiXCR, TCRdb re-called the reads, giving one row per CDR3 protein. The sample holds 900,000 to 950,000 distinct CDR3 sequences, around 29% seen once. Sequences were derived from cultured CD8+ T cells from PBMCs, sampled from culture after CMV antigen stimulation. The origin of the receptors is a human donor in good health (CMV status not recorded). Some clones in this sample may be carry-over from other donors' samples.

This clonotype was counted only a few times. The chain links TRBV9 to TRBJ2-2, with D perhaps TRBD2 (5 bases). This CDR3 has 18 amino acids. V lost 1 base to trimming and J lost 1 base, with 17 bases between them. Germline V lookup: CDR1 SGDLS, CDR2 YYNGEE. The CDR3 coding sequence is TGTGCCAGCAGCGTATCGAGATCGAGTGGAGGGAACACCGGGGAGCTGTTTTTT. Translating gives CASSVSRSSGGNTGELFF.

This clonotype was detected only a few times. The V call is TRBV2, the J call TRBJ1-5, with 8 bases identical to TRBD1. Germline CDR1 and CDR2: SNHLY and FYNNEI. This CDR3 is built from 15 residues. V was pared by 6 bases and J by 1 base, with 5 bases of the junction left unmatched. This CDR3 reads CASSSGQASNQPQHF. The CDR3 nucleotides are TGTGCCAGCAGCTCGGGACAGGCGAGCAATCAGCCCCAGCATTTT.

The rearrangement uses TRBV6-6 and TRBJ2-2; D gene uncertain. The germline V gene has CDR1 MNHNY and CDR2 SVGAGI (reference sequence). With 8 bases removed from V and 7 bases from J, the gap between germline ends came to 23 bases. The length of the CDR3 is 16 residues. CDR3 bases: TGTGCCAGCGGGCCGGCGGCCGGATGGGTCATCGGGGAGCTGTTTTTT. It specifies CASGPAAGWVIGELFF.

This chain uses TRBV10-3 with TRBJ1-5; TRBD1 matches at 10 bases. In germline, CDR1 is ENHRY, CDR2 SYGVKD. The V segment lost 6 bases and the J segment 7 bases; nucleotides outside the gene matches: 9. The CDR3 length is 15 residues. CDR3 protein: CAISPGQGLGQPQHF. The CDR3 region has the DNA TGTGCCATCAGCCCGGGACAGGGGTTAGGACAGCCCCAGCATTTT.

The CDR3 DNA follows: TGTGCCAGCAGTCCTGCAGGGAGCAATCAGCCCCAGCATTTT. This codes for CASSPAGSNQPQHF. This chain connects TRBV27 to TRBJ1-5; tentatively, D is TRBD1 (5 bases). Trimming left V 5 bases short and J 1 base short, with 9 bases between. The germline gives CDR1 MNHEY, CDR2 SMNVEV (reference sequence). This CDR3 region has 14 residues.

The V and J genes are TRBV19 and TRBJ1-2, with 7 nucleotides matching TRBD1. The ends lost 10 bases at V and 3 bases at J; junction bases unmatched: 14. Germline V gives CDR1 LNHDA, CDR2 SQIVND (reference sequence). The CDR3 length is 15 residues. This CDR3 reads CATKLKDRPDYGYTF. CDR3 in DNA: TGTGCCACCAAACTGAAGGACAGGCCTGACTATGGCTACACCTTC.

This clonotype showed up many times. The rearrangement links TRBV7-8 to TRBJ2-7, with 8 bases aligning to TRBD1. The CDR3 contains 16 residues. The trim removed 5 bases at V and 3 bases at J, leaving 12 bases unmatched. The germline V gene has CDR1 SGHVS and CDR2 FQNEAQ. CDR3: CASSPVYGQGIYEQYV. The CDR3 nucleotides are TGTGCCAGCAGCCCCGTTTATGGACAGGGAATCTACGAGCAGTACGTC.

The rearrangement joins TRBV6-8 to TRBJ1-1, with a tentative D call TRBD1 (5 bases). Deletions cut 2 bases from V and 1 base from J, with 11 bases between. The CDR3 contains 15 residues. Germline-derived CDR1 and CDR2 are MNHGY and SAAAGT. The DNA of the CDR3 is TGTGCCAGCAGTTACGCGTATGGGGGGAACACTGAAGCTTTCTTT. Translating it yields CASSYAYGGNTEAFF.

The CDR3 loop is CASCWGDIKTQYF. As DNA, the CDR3 is TGTGCCAGCTGCTGGGGGGACATTAAGACCCAGTACTTC. The genes are TRBV28 and TRBJ2-5; D tentatively reads TRBD1 or TRBD2 (6 bases each). This CDR3 is built from 13 residues. Germline V CDR1 and CDR2: MDHEN, SYDVKM. The V end lost 8 bases, the J end lost 6 bases, and 16 bases lay between the germline ends.

This clonotype was counted a few times. The chain uses TRBV4-1 and TRBJ1-5, with TRBD1 matching 7 bases. With V trimmed by 3 bases and J by 6 bases, 8 bases remained unmatched. Germline loops: CDR1 MGHRA, CDR2 YSYEKL. This CDR3 has 15 residues. CDR3 in amino acids: CASSHLQTGTQPQHF. The CDR3 DNA reads as TGCGCCAGCAGCCATCTCCAGACAGGGACTCAGCCCCAGCATTTT.

Points on this clonotype: Given the absence of the conserved phenylalanine or tryptophan at the CDR3 end, a read error is likely. The chain combines TRBV20-1 with TRBJ2-6; D may be TRBD1 (5 bases). V was cut by 6 bases and J by 2 bases, with 17 bases left in between. The CDR3 is 16 residues long. Germline CDR1 reads DFQATT; CDR2 reads SNEGSKA (reference sequence). In DNA, the CDR3 is TGCAGTGCAAGACAGATCCTCCCCACTGGGGCCAACGTCCTGACTCTC. Protein product: CSARQILPTGANVLTL.

This clonotype was counted only a few times. In nucleotides, the CDR3 is TGCAGTGCTAAGGGGGGGATCTCGAATGCTGAAGCTTTCTTT. Translating gives CSAKGGISNAEAFF. The V and J genes are TRBV20-1 and TRBJ1-1; perhaps TRBD1 as D (6 bases). This CDR3 has 14 amino acids. Per the germline V gene, CDR1 is DFQATT and CDR2 is SNEGSKA (reference sequence). Trimming shortened V by 4 bases and J by 6 bases, and 18 bases separated the two germline ends.

This clonotype was seen a few times. This rearrangement joins TRBV6-5 to TRBJ2-7; no clear D. Germline CDR1 is MNHEY and CDR2 is SVGAGI. The CDR3 contains 13 residues. Trimming took 2 bases from V and 1 from J, leaving 6 bases between them. The CDR3 loop is CASSYTRSYEQYF. The CDR3 DNA sequence: TGTGCCAGCAGTTACACCAGATCCTACGAGCAGTACTTC.

V gene TRBV29-1 combines with J gene TRBJ2-1, with TRBD2 matching 13 bases. After removal of 0 bases from V and 8 bases from J, the junction contained 4 bases not matched to a gene. Germline V CDR1 and CDR2: SQVTM, ANQGSEA. CDR3 size: 15 residues. The CDR3 spells CSVEDRLAGGYEQFF. In nucleotides, the CDR3 is TGCAGCGTTGAAGATCGACTAGCGGGGGGCTATGAGCAGTTCTTC.

This clonotype was found a few times. This chain uses TRBV12-5 with TRBJ1-1; possible D gene TRBD1, 6 bases. CDR1 LGHNT and CDR2 FRNRAP come from the germline V gene. Trimming removed 6 bases from V and 8 bases from J, with 13 bases in between. CDR3 size: 12 residues. CDR3 sequence reads: CASGTGSGEAFF. CDR3 DNA sequence: TGTGCTAGTGGAACAGGGTCCGGCGAAGCTTTCTTT.

This clonotype appeared a few times. The chain employs TRBV18 and TRBJ2-1, with 8 bases that match TRBD1. The CDR3 length is 17 residues. CDR1 is KGHSH and CDR2 is LQKENI in the germline V gene. After removal of 3 bases from V and 0 bases from J, the junction contained 7 bases not matched to a gene. CDR3 nucleotides: TGTGCCAGCTCACCCCCAGGGGGCAAGAGCTCCTACAATGAGCAGTTCTTC. This sequence encodes CASSPPGGKSSYNEQFF.

In its sample, this clonotype was seen a few times. This chain connects TRBV27 to TRBJ2-2; D unclear. Germline V gene sequence: CDR1 MNHEY, CDR2 SMNVEV (reference sequence). The CDR3 is 16 amino acids. V shed 0 bases and J shed 0 bases, with 8 bases lying between them. CDR3 DNA sequence: TGTGCCAGCAGTTTATCGTATAGGGCGAACACCGGGGAGCTGTTTTTT. Protein sequence: CASSLSYRANTGELFF.

The V gene is TRBV12-5, the J gene TRBJ1-1; D may be TRBD1 (5 bases). Trimming left V 6 bases short and J 1 base short, with 18 bases between. CDR3 length equals 16 residues. Germline V gene data show CDR1 as LGHNT and CDR2 as FRNRAP. This CDR3 is CASGFFGGYENTEAFF. The CDR3 bases are TGTGCTAGTGGATTTTTTGGGGGGTATGAGAACACTGAAGCTTTCTTT.

The V gene is TRBV7-9, the J gene TRBJ1-5, with D possibly being TRBD1 (5 bases). The germline V and J ends were trimmed by 3 bases and 4 bases, with 16 bases remaining between them. The CDR3 loop spans 16 amino acids. Germline CDR1 reads SEHNR; CDR2 reads FQNEAQ (reference sequence). The CDR3 bases are TGTGCCAGCAGCTTGGCCACGGGACGCCTGAATCAGCCCCAGCATTTT. This codes for CASSLATGRLNQPQHF. The variable domain in full, with the rest retrieved from reference TRBV7-9 and TRBJ1-5, is DTGVSQNPRHKITKRGQNVTFRCDPISEHNRLYWYRQTLGQGPEFLTYFQNEAQLEKSRLLSDRFSAERPKGSFSTLEIQRTEQGDSAMYLCASSLATGRLNQPQHFGDGTRLSIL.

This clonotype was seen a few times. The CDR3, as DNA: TGCAGCGTTGTGGGGCGTTGGGGAATTGCTTCGGACTTTTTCTTT. As protein: CSVVGRWGIASDFFF. V usage is TRBV29-1 and J usage is TRBJ1-1, with TRBD1 as a possible D gene (5 bases). The CDR3 totals 15 residues. Trimming stripped 4 bases from V and 13 bases from J, with 28 bases between. Germline lookup yields CDR1 SQVTM and CDR2 ANQGSEA. Supplemented by reference TRBV29-1 and TRBJ1-1, the full variable domain reads SAVISQKPSRDICQRGTSLTIQCQVDSQVTMMFWYRQQPGQSLTLIATANQGSEATYESGFVIDKFPISRPNLTFSTLTVSNMSPEDSSIYLCSVVGRWGIASDFFFGQGTRLTVV.

This chain uses TRBV28 with TRBJ2-5, with D unresolved. CDR1 MDHEN and CDR2 SYDVKM come from the germline V gene. The V gene lost 3 bases and the J gene lost 6 bases, with 11 bases spanning the gap. The CDR3 consists of 13 residues. CDR3 in amino acids: CASSLRPSKTQYF. For the CDR3, the DNA is TGTGCCAGCAGTTTGAGACCGAGTAAGACCCAGTACTTC.

The count of this clonotype is one. The V gene is TRBV9, the J gene TRBJ2-2; the match to TRBD2 covers 10 bases. Unmatched junction bases numbered 3, after V lost 1 base and J lost 0 bases. CDR3 length: 17 amino acids. Germline assignment: CDR1 SGDLS and CDR2 YYNGEE. The CDR3 DNA reads as TGTGCCAGCAGCGTACCTAGCGGGGGTACGAACACCGGGGAGCTGTTTTTT. This gives the protein CASSVPSGGTNTGELFF.

This clonotype was recorded many times. This sequence joins TRBV7-9 and TRBJ2-7; the D gene is possibly TRBD1 (6 bases). The CDR3 has 14 amino acids. Trimming stripped 8 bases from V and 5 bases from J, with 19 bases between. The V gene's germline CDR1 is SEHNR and CDR2 FQNEAQ (reference sequence). The CDR3 loop is CASHDDEGVHEQYF. CDR3 bases: TGTGCCAGCCACGACGACGAGGGGGTCCACGAGCAGTACTTC.